This T cell receptor beta chain stems from a study of control samples from healthy donors and cancer patients (dated by TCRdb to the early 2020s). Library creation used the immunoSEQ multiplex PCR assay. In TCRdb, the immuneACCESS table is reduced to in-frame sequences with V and J assigned. These tables do not hold every clone; where another copy was compared, an unresolved V gene accounts for under half, and the others remain unexplained. The sample table holds more than 35,000 clones, of which 94% were seen once. The ten largest make up about 24% of the sample. As regards this clone: It has no known antigen specificity. No per-base quality is available; no much larger clone lies one base away.

The CDR3 goes from the cysteine to the phenylalanine over 15 residues. Kept here is only the CDR3 DNA, which spans 45 bases and is read in frame from base 1. Via the germline V gene, CDR1 is MNHNS and CDR2 SASEGT. V is trimmed back by 0 bases and J by 5 bases, and the junction contains 3 bases that no gene match accounts for. The specimen sequenced was blood. This clonotype originated in a man aged 55-75 years in good health. The chain is assembled from TRBV6-1 and TRBJ1-5; TRBD1 matches 8 bases in the middle. For the CDR3, the sequence is CASSEASGGYQPQHF. The sequence in DNA is TGTGCCAGCAGTGAAGCCTCAGGGGGCTATCAGCCCCAGCATTTT.